A selection of T cell receptor beta chains follows, all from one sample in a study of CD8 T cells in Susac syndrome. MiXCR, applied by TCRdb to the immunoSEQ multiplex PCR reads, yields one record per CDR3 protein. The data show 210,000 or so distinct CDR3 sequences, with approximately 94% seen just once and 0.15% to 0.2% held by the top ten. Sequenced sample: CD4+ T cells from PBMCs. These receptors were obtained from a human donor with Susac syndrome. The CDR3 runs from the conserved cysteine through the conserved F or W. The D gene is left open where the match is weak. Rows give clone size only sometimes, using once, few, many, or a class for an expanded clone.

v_gene	d_gene	abundance	j_gene	CDR3nt	CDR3aa
TRBV6-6	NA	NA	TRBJ2-3	TGTGCCAGCAGTTACTCGAAAGGGACTCACGGTAGGGAGCAGTATTTT	CASSYSKGTHGREQYF
TRBV12-3/TRBV12-4	NA	once	TRBJ2-3	TGTGCCAGCAGCCCAATCGGCCTCACAGATACGCAGTATTTT	CASSPIGLTDTQYF
TRBV29-1	NA	NA	TRBJ2-7	TGCAGCGTCGGTCCCCGGGACGCAGCCTACGAGCAGTACTTC	CSVGPRDAAYEQYF
TRBV5-6	NA	NA	TRBJ2-3	TGTGCCAGCTCGTCGACCGGGACTCCGGATACGCAGTATTTT	CASSSTGTPDTQYF
TRBV20-1	TRBD1	NA	TRBJ2-3	TGCAGTGCTAGGGACCCAGGGGGCGAAGTATATACGCAGTATTTT	CSARDPGGEVYTQYF
TRBV3-1	TRBD2	NA	TRBJ2-1	TGTGCCAGCAGCCACAGACTAGCGGGGGTCTACAATGAGCAGTTCTTC	CASSHRLAGVYNEQFF
TRBV11-3	NA	once	TRBJ1-1	TGTGCCAGCAGCGCTACCCCCACAGAGAACACTGAAGCTTTCTTT	CASSATPTENTEAFF
TRBV12-3/TRBV12-4	NA	NA	TRBJ1-1	TGTGCCAGCAGTTTAGGATCGCACAGGGACGAAAACACTGAAGCTTTCTTT	CASSLGSHRDENTEAFF
TRBV30	NA	once	TRBJ2-3	TGTGCCTGGAGTTCCCTTGGACCCCTATTTACGGCGGATACGCAGTATTTT	CAWSSLGPLFTADTQYF
TRBV2	NA	NA	TRBJ2-7	TGTGCCGGCAGACAAGACCAGACCTACGAGCAGTACTTC	CAGRQDQTYEQYF
TRBV30	NA	NA	TRBJ1-2	TGTGCCTGGACCTCGGACGGATCCTTGGGCTACACCTTC	CAWTSDGSLGYTF
TRBV18	NA	NA	TRBJ1-1	TGTGCCAGCTCACCAGTGGCAAACACTGAAGCTTTCTTT	CASSPVANTEAFF
TRBV5-4	TRBD2	NA	TRBJ2-3	TGTGCCAGCAGCTCACTAGCGGGGGGATACACAGATACGCAGTATTTT	CASSSLAGGYTDTQYF
TRBV7-2	NA	once	TRBJ2-3	TGTGCCAGCAGCTCCCCGGACCGAGGGTCGGGTACAGATACGCAGTATTTT	CASSSPDRGSGTDTQYF
TRBV15	TRBD1	NA	TRBJ2-3	TGTGCCACCAGCAGAGAGAGGGCAGGGGGTCGCACAGATACGCAGTATTTT	CATSRERAGGRTDTQYF
TRBV5-8	TRBD2	NA	TRBJ2-3	TGTGCCAGCAGCTTCGTCCTAGCGGTTGTACGCGATACGCAGTATTTT	CASSFVLAVVRDTQYF
TRBV7-9	NA	NA	TRBJ1-5	TGTGCCAGCAGCGAAAGTAAGGATCAGCCCCAGCATTTT	CASSESKDQPQHF
TRBV20-1	NA	NA	TRBJ2-2	TGCAGTGCTAGAGGGGGTCGAAACACCGGGGAGCTGTTTTTT	CSARGGRNTGELFF
TRBV7-2	TRBD2	NA	TRBJ2-1	TGTGCCAGCAGCTTACTCCCAAGCGGGGGAATGATTGTGCAGTTCTTC	CASSLLPSGGMIVQFF
TRBV19	NA	NA	TRBJ1-1	TGTGCCAGTAGTATACAGGGCTCGAACACTGAAGCTTTCTTT	CASSIQGSNTEAFF
TRBV9	NA	once	TRBJ1-3	TGTGCCAGCAGCGTAGAATCAGGTTGGTCTGGAAACACCATATATTTT	CASSVESGWSGNTIYF
TRBV20-1	NA	NA	TRBJ1-5	TGCAGTGCTAGAGATCTAAGTCGATACAATCAGCCCCAGCATTTT	CSARDLSRYNQPQHF
TRBV2	NA	once	TRBJ1-2	TGTGCCAGCAGTGAAGAGGGGACGGCTAACTATGGCTACACCTTC	CASSEEGTANYGYTF
TRBV6-5	NA	NA	TRBJ1-1	TGTGCCACCACCCGGGACTCCAACACTGAAGCTTTCTTT	CATTRDSNTEAFF
TRBV4-1	NA	NA	TRBJ2-4	TGCGCCAGCAGCCAACTCGAACGTTCAGGGGCCAAAAACATTCAGTACTTC	CASSQLERSGAKNIQYF
TRBV28	NA	NA	TRBJ1-6	TGTGCCAGCAGTTCCCCCTCTCAGTCGGGTGGTTCACCCCTCCACTTT	CASSSPSQSGGSPLHF
TRBV10-3	NA	NA	TRBJ1-2	TGTGCCATCAGTGAGACGCGGAACATACGCGACTATGGCTACACCTTC	CAISETRNIRDYGYTF
TRBV20-1	TRBD1	NA	TRBJ1-6	TGCAGTGCCCAGGGGGCTAGGAATTCACCCCTCCACTTT	CSAQGARNSPLHF
TRBV9	NA	NA	TRBJ1-1	TGTGCCAGCAGCGTAGGGGTCGTGGGTGAAGTTTTCTTT	CASSVGVVGEVFF
TRBV30	TRBD1	NA	TRBJ2-4	TGTGCCTGGGGACAGGGAGTTTACAAAAACATTCAGTACTTC	CAWGQGVYKNIQYF
TRBV29-1	NA	NA	TRBJ1-2	TGCAGCGTTGAGAAACCCTACACGGGCTATGGCTACACCTTC	CSVEKPYTGYGYTF
TRBV5-1	NA	once	TRBJ2-5	TGCGCCAGCAGCGGGCGTATTGGCCAAGAGACCCAGTACTTC	CASSGRIGQETQYF
TRBV25-1	TRBD1	NA	TRBJ1-5	TGTGCCAGCAGCCTGACAGGGACGATGGAGCCCCAGCATTTT	CASSLTGTMEPQHF
TRBV10-3	TRBD2	NA	TRBJ2-5	TGTGCCATCAGGCGGGGGAAGGAAGAGACCCAGTACTTC	CAIRRGKEETQYF
TRBV12-3/TRBV12-4	NA	NA	TRBJ1-2	TGTGCCAGCAGTACACGGGCTACTAACTATGGCTACACCTTC	CASSTRATNYGYTF
TRBV11-2	TRBD1	NA	TRBJ1-2	TGTGCCAGCAGCCAGGGGGGGAGCGGCTACACCTTC	CASSQGGSGYTF
TRBV13	NA	NA	TRBJ1-5	TGTGCCAGCAGCTTATCTGGCCAGCCCCAGCATTTT	CASSLSGQPQHF
TRBV7-9	TRBD2	NA	TRBJ2-3	TGTGCCAGCAGCTTACAGCGGGGGAAGAGCACAGATACGCAGTATTTT	CASSLQRGKSTDTQYF
TRBV7-2	NA	NA	TRBJ1-5	TGTGCCAGCAGCTTATTTCTTCGGAATAATCAGCCCCAGCATTTT	CASSLFLRNNQPQHF
TRBV29-1	NA	NA	TRBJ1-2	TGCAGCGCCCGCTCAGGGGTGGGAGGCTACACCTTC	CSARSGVGGYTF
TRBV20-1	NA	NA	TRBJ1-5	TGCAGTGCTAGAGATCCAGGGGTGGTGCAGCCCCAGCATTTT	CSARDPGVVQPQHF
TRBV9	NA	few	TRBJ1-1	TGTGCCAGCAGCCTTATGGGACAACCGAACACTGAAGCTTTCTTT	CASSLMGQPNTEAFF
TRBV6-2/TRBV6-3	NA	NA	TRBJ1-5	TGTGCCAGCAGTTCCCTCAACAATCAGCCCCAGCATTTT	CASSSLNNQPQHF
TRBV7-9	TRBD2	NA	TRBJ2-7	TGTGCCAGCAGCTTATTCCCAGCGGGGAACTCATACGAGCAGTACTTC	CASSLFPAGNSYEQYF
TRBV5-1	NA	NA	TRBJ1-2	TGCGCCAGCAGCTTGGAAGTAGCTAACTATGGCTACACCTTC	CASSLEVANYGYTF
TRBV11-2	NA	few	TRBJ1-6	TGTGCCAGCAGCTTAGATTGGAATTCACCCCTCCACTTT	CASSLDWNSPLHF